Below are 5 T cell receptor beta chains sequenced from a single sample in a study of T-cell memory formation after mild COVID-19. A single record per CDR3 protein comes from TCRdb applying MiXCR to the 5' RACE reads. The sample has 470,000 or so distinct CDR3 sequences, approximately 20% seen once. The sequencing input was PBMCs or a T cell subset sorted from them (not recorded which). The origin of the receptors is an adult woman who had mild COVID-19 (a few samples of this study predate the infection). Cell type and time point are not known.

V gene TRBV4-2 combines with J gene TRBJ2-1, with 7 bases identical to TRBD2. The J segment lost 3 bases and the V segment lost 4 bases, leaving 9 bases of the junction unmatched. Germline lookup yields CDR1 LGHNA and CDR2 YNFKEQ. This CDR3 spans 16 amino acids. CDR3 in amino acids: CASSLFLGGVYNEQFF. For the CDR3, the DNA is TGTGCCAGCAGCCTATTCTTGGGGGGGGTCTACAATGAGCAGTTCTTC.

J is TRBJ2-7 and V is TRBV5-4, with D unclear. This CDR3 comprises 15 residues. Germline V gene lookup returns CDR1 SGHNT and CDR2 YYREEE (reference sequence). Trimming took off 2 bases at V and 1 base at J, with 13 bases between the two ends. The CDR3 DNA is TGTGCCAGCAGCTTCGACCCAGGACCTTCCTACGAGCAGTACTTC. Translated, it gives CASSFDPGPSYEQYF.

There are many counts of this clonotype. A read error may produce the germline difference seen at one junction end. The V call is TRBV5-1, the J call TRBJ2-7; 8 nucleotides line up with TRBD2. The CDR3 loop spans 13 amino acids. The germline V gene has CDR1 SGHRS and CDR2 YFSETQ. CDR3 residues: CASSLAGSYEQYF. The CDR3 bases are TGTGCCAGCAGCTTAGCGGGGTCCTACGAGCAGTACTTC. The variable domain in full, with the rest retrieved from reference TRBV5-1 and TRBJ2-7, is KAGVTQTPRYLIKTRGQQVTLSCSPISGHRSVSWYQQTPGQGLQFLFEYFSETQRNKGNFPGRFSGRQFSNSRSEMNVSTLELGDSALYLCASSLAGSYEQYFGPGTRLTVT.

This clonotype was seen a few times. The rearrangement joins TRBV20-1 to TRBJ1-1; the D gene is possibly TRBD1 (5 bases). Germline CDR1 DFQATT, CDR2 SNEGSKA (reference sequence). V lost 0 bases, J lost 11 bases, and 19 bases lay in between. This CDR3 comprises 14 residues. CDR3 sequence (DNA): TGCAGTGCTAGAGATCGGGACCACACCCTGGTGGCTTTCTTT. Amino acid sequence: CSARDRDHTLVAFF.

This clonotype was counted a few times. V is TRBV9 and J is TRBJ1-6; 7 positions agree with TRBD1. The ends lost 0 bases at V and 7 bases at J; junction bases unmatched: 4. Germline V gene lookup returns CDR1 SGDLS and CDR2 YYNGEE. This CDR3 contains 15 residues. The CDR3 loop is CASSVGDRDNSPLHF. The DNA of the CDR3 is TGTGCCAGCAGCGTAGGAGACAGGGACAATTCACCCCTCCACTTT.